Listed below are T cell receptor beta chains from one sample, sequenced in a study of cytomegalovirus exposure and HLA in healthy donors. Profiled with immunoSEQ multiplex PCR; TCRdb holds only in-frame clones, not every one. The top ten clones hold roughly 1.6% of a sample with about 74,000 clones, about 93% of them seen once. The sequenced material came from PBMCs. These receptors were obtained from a man aged 18-30 years in good health and CMV-seropositive. CDR3s include the opening cysteine and the closing phenylalanine or tryptophan. The D gene is left open where the match is weak. Some rows have no size entry. The others give once, few or many, or a class for an expanded clone.

size	D	V	J	CDR3	DNA
-	-	TRBV5-1	TRBJ2-1	CASSKEGPGNYNEQFF	TGCGCCAGCAGCAAGGAGGGCCCCGGCAACTACAATGAGCAGTTCTTC
-	TRBD1	TRBV5-1	TRBJ2-5	CASSLAIIGGFETQYF	TGCGCCAGCAGCTTGGCCATAATAGGGGGCTTTGAGACCCAGTACTTC
-	TRBD1	TRBV5-1	TRBJ2-7	CASSQRDRGLEQYF	TGCGCCAGCAGCCAGCGGGACAGGGGGCTTGAGCAGTACTTC
-	-	TRBV6-5	TRBJ1-1	CASSTSLWEDTEAFF	TGTGCCAGCAGTACCTCCCTTTGGGAGGACACTGAAGCTTTCTTT
-	-	TRBV15	TRBJ2-1	CATSREREGGEQFF	TGTGCCACCAGCAGAGAACGTGAGGGTGGTGAGCAGTTCTTC
-	TRBD2	TRBV19	TRBJ2-7	CASSITPAGVYEQYF	TGTGCCAGTAGTATCACCCCAGCGGGAGTTTACGAGCAGTACTTC
-	-	TRBV27	TRBJ2-7	CASSRTVGDEQYF	TGTGCCAGCAGTAGGACAGTTGGGGACGAGCAGTACTTC
-	-	TRBV27	TRBJ2-6	CASSFKAPSGANVLTF	TGTGCCAGCAGTTTTAAAGCTCCTTCTGGGGCCAACGTCCTGACTTTC
-	-	TRBV11-3	TRBJ1-2	CASSLGGFAYGYTF	TGTGCCAGCAGCTTAGGGGGCTTTGCATATGGCTACACCTTC
-	TRBD1	TRBV5-4	TRBJ1-1	CASSRRQGMNTEAFF	TGTGCCAGCAGCCGACGACAGGGGATGAACACTGAAGCTTTCTTT
-	TRBD2	TRBV11-2	TRBJ2-3	CASSLAGGPDTQYF	TGTGCCAGCAGCTTAGCGGGAGGGCCAGATACGCAGTATTTT
-	-	TRBV5-8	TRBJ2-1	CASSLGGFSYNEQFF	TGTGCCAGCAGCTTGGGCGGCTTCTCCTACAATGAGCAGTTCTTC
-	TRBD2	TRBV19	TRBJ2-7	CASSPNQRGLAGEQYF	TGTGCCAGTAGTCCGAACCAGAGGGGACTAGCGGGAGAGCAGTACTTC
once	-	TRBV5-1	TRBJ2-7	CASSTGSAYEQYF	TGCGCCAGCAGCACCGGGAGTGCCTACGAGCAGTACTTC
-	-	TRBV11-2	TRBJ1-1	CASSLSGSMNTEAFF	TGTGCCAGCAGCTTATCAGGCAGCATGAACACTGAAGCTTTCTTT
-	TRBD2	TRBV2	TRBJ2-1	CASSEAAGAGNEQFF	TGTGCCAGCAGTGAAGCGGCGGGAGCGGGGAATGAGCAGTTCTTC
-	-	TRBV13	TRBJ2-7	CASRPASAGYEQYF	TGTGCCAGCAGGCCGGCCAGCGCGGGCTACGAGCAGTACTTC
-	TRBD1	TRBV6-6	TRBJ1-2	CASSKQGDGYTF	TGTGCCAGCAGCAAACAGGGGGACGGCTACACCTTC
-	TRBD1	TRBV7-2	TRBJ2-3	CASSLRDRGGTDTQYF	TGTGCCAGCAGCTTACGGGACAGGGGGGGGACAGATACGCAGTATTTT
once	TRBD1	TRBV9	TRBJ2-7	CASGSGGYEQYF	TGTGCCAGCGGCTCAGGGGGCTACGAGCAGTACTTC
few	-	TRBV6-1	TRBJ2-3	CASSYGSGSTDTQYF	TGTGCCAGCAGCTACGGCAGCGGGAGCACAGATACGCAGTATTTT
-	TRBD2	TRBV6-1	TRBJ2-7	CAISESGLAALKNEQYF	TGTGCCATCAGTGAGTCGGGACTAGCGGCCCTGAAAAACGAGCAGTACTTC
-	TRBD1	TRBV18	TRBJ1-1	CASSAGGLNTEAFF	TGTGCCAGCTCAGCAGGGGGATTGAACACTGAAGCTTTCTTT
-	-	TRBV5-6	TRBJ2-7	CASSSLSGYEQYF	TGTGCCAGCAGCTCCCTTAGCGGATACGAGCAGTACTTC
-	-	TRBV5-1	TRBJ1-4	CASSPDPGTLRELFF	TGCGCCAGCAGCCCCGACCCCGGGACACTCAGGGAACTGTTTTTT
-	-	TRBV7-9	TRBJ1-2	CASRGLILGYTF	TGTGCCAGCAGGGGACTGATTTTAGGCTACACCTTC
-	TRBD1	TRBV18	TRBJ1-4	CASSPGTGGVGEKLFF	TGTGCCAGCTCACCGGGGACAGGGGGTGTTGGCGAAAAACTGTTTTTT
-	TRBD2	TRBV28	TRBJ2-5	CASSLAGGRGETQYF	TGTGCCAGCAGTCTAGCGGGAGGGCGGGGGGAGACCCAGTACTTC
-	TRBD1	TRBV29-1	TRBJ1-5	CSVGQGNQPQHF	TGCAGCGTAGGACAGGGAAATCAGCCCCAGCATTTT
-	-	TRBV19	TRBJ1-3	CASSRPTVSGNTIYF	TGTGCCAGTAGCAGACCGACAGTCTCTGGAAACACCATATATTTT
-	TRBD1	TRBV2	TRBJ2-7	CASLRETGGPYEQYF	TGTGCCAGCCTCCGGGAGACAGGGGGTCCTTACGAGCAGTACTTC